Presented here are 17 T cell receptor beta chains from one specimen sequenced in a study of cytomegalovirus exposure and HLA in healthy donors. The PCR ran on 60 Vbeta and 13 Jbeta primers. Clones were sequenced by immunoSEQ multiplex PCR, and TCRdb holds only the in-frame ones, with some missing. The data show over 150,000 clones, 74% seen once. Sample: PBMCs. These TCRs come from a man under 40 in good health and CMV-seronegative.

The chain has TRBV29-1 and TRBJ2-3; the D gene is possibly TRBD2 (6 bases). The CDR3 consists of 14 residues. Looked up from germline, CDR1 is SQVTM and CDR2 is ANQGSEA. V lost 6 bases and J 3 bases, leaving 16 bases between the germline ends. The CDR3 region has the DNA TGCAGCGTCCGGAGCGGGTCGGAAACAGATACGCAGTATTTT. Translating it yields CSVRSGSETDTQYF.

The genes are TRBV6-1 and TRBJ1-6; a possible D gene is TRBD1 (5 bases). V lost 1 base and J 8 bases, leaving 12 bases between the germline ends. In germline, CDR1 is MNHNS, CDR2 SASEGT. The CDR3 is 15 amino acids. CDR3 in DNA: TGTGCCAGCAGTGAAGTGCCAGGAGGGGATTCACCCCTCCACTTT. Translating gives CASSEVPGGDSPLHF.

This chain uses TRBV7-9 with TRBJ2-7; the match to TRBD2 covers 8 bases. The CDR3 has 12 amino acids. Germline V gene data show CDR1 as SEHNR and CDR2 as FQNEAQ (reference sequence). The V gene end was trimmed by 5 bases and the J gene end by 5 bases; junction bases not matched to a gene: 2. DNA of the CDR3: TGTGCCAGCAGCCCGGGGGGGAACGAGCAGTACTTC. Residues: CASSPGGNEQYF.

The genes are TRBV5-1 and TRBJ1-5, with 8 positions matching TRBD1. V trimming: 4 bases; J trimming: 4 bases; junction bases outside the gene matches: 7. Germline V gene lookup returns CDR1 SGHRS and CDR2 YFSETQ. The CDR3 covers 15 residues. CDR3 residues: CASSRTTGANQPQHF. In DNA form, the CDR3 reads TGCGCCAGCAGCCGGACGACAGGGGCGAATCAGCCCCAGCATTTT.

As regards this clone: Within the sample, other DNA sequences also encode this same CDR3. The chain uses TRBV18 and TRBJ2-1; D is possibly TRBD1 (5 bases). CDR1 and CDR2 (germline): KGHSH, LQKENI. V lost 3 bases, J lost 5 bases, and 5 bases lay in between. The CDR3 loop spans 12 amino acids. The CDR3 is CASSPTDNEQFF. The CDR3 DNA sequence: TGTGCCAGCTCACCGACAGACAATGAGCAGTTCTTC.

This clone showed up just a few times. This chain uses TRBV5-6 with TRBJ1-2; no firm D call. This CDR3 spans 14 amino acids. With 2 bases removed from V and 0 bases from J, the gap between germline ends came to 8 bases. The germline V gene encodes CDR1 SGHDT and CDR2 YYEEEE. The CDR3, as DNA: TGTGCCAGCAGCTTAGTGGCCCCTAACTATGGCTACACCTTC. Encoded protein: CASSLVAPNYGYTF.

The chain employs TRBV19 and TRBJ1-5; TRBD1 aligns across 7 bases. The junction had 6 bases not matched to a gene; V was cut back by 7 bases and J by 6 bases. The germline V gene has CDR1 LNHDA and CDR2 SQIVND (reference sequence). The CDR3 has 13 residues. CDR3 region: CASTTGPRQPQHF. CDR3 DNA sequence: TGTGCCAGTACGACAGGGCCACGTCAGCCCCAGCATTTT.

The chain employs TRBV5-6 and TRBJ2-1, with D maybe TRBD1 (6 bases). The CDR3 extends over 15 amino acids. Deletions cut 5 bases from V and 0 bases from J, with 12 bases between. Germline CDR1 is SGHDT and CDR2 is YYEEEE. CDR3 bases: TGTGCCAGCAGAGCCAGGGGAACCTCCTACAATGAGCAGTTCTTC. As protein: CASRARGTSYNEQFF.

The CDR3 is CASSINRQGSRTDTQYF. Here the CDR3 DNA reads TGTGCCAGTAGTATCAACCGACAGGGGTCTCGCACAGATACGCAGTATTTT. The V call is TRBV19, the J call TRBJ2-3; the match to TRBD1 covers 8 bases. V lost 3 bases and J lost 1; bases outside the gene matches: 9. The CDR3 contains 17 residues. The germline V gene encodes CDR1 LNHDA and CDR2 SQIVND (reference sequence). Full variable domain (missing parts from reference TRBV19 and TRBJ2-3): DGGITQSPKYLFRKEGQNVTLSCEQNLNHDAMYWYRQDPGQGLRLIYYSQIVNDFQKGDIAEGYSVSREKKESFPLTVTSAQKNPTAFYLCASSINRQGSRTDTQYFGPGTRLTVL.

This clone appeared a few times. The V call is TRBV28, the J call TRBJ2-5; 7 bases fit TRBD2. In germline, CDR1 is MDHEN, CDR2 SYDVKM. The junction had 9 bases not matched to a gene; V was cut back by 5 bases and J by 0 bases. CDR3 length: 16 amino acids. CDR3 DNA: TGTGCCAGCAGTCCACTACTAGCGCGGCACCAAGAGACCCAGTACTTC. Encoded protein: CASSPLLARHQETQYF.

This clone was seen more than once but under ten times. V gene TRBV5-5 combines with J gene TRBJ2-4; 8 nucleotides agree with TRBD1. Germline values: CDR1 SGHKS, CDR2 YYEKEE (reference sequence). The ends lost 2 bases at V and 5 bases at J; junction bases unmatched: 3. The CDR3 is 14 amino acids. CDR3: CASSLDRGQNIQYF. In nucleotides, the CDR3 is TGTGCCAGCAGCTTAGACAGGGGCCAAAACATTCAGTACTTC.

In this sample, this clone turned up a few times. V is TRBV7-3 and J is TRBJ1-1; weak D call: TRBD1 (6 bases). The CDR3 totals 15 residues. Germline V CDR1 and CDR2: SGHTA, FQGTGA. The V gene lost 5 bases and the J gene lost 0 bases, with 13 bases spanning the gap. DNA of the CDR3: TGTGCCAGCAGCCCAGGGGTAGGGATGAACACTGAAGCTTTCTTT. Translation: CASSPGVGMNTEAFF.

The gene calls are TRBV2 and TRBJ1-3; the D is unclear. Germline CDR1 is SNHLY and CDR2 is FYNNEI. This CDR3 comprises 14 residues. The V end lost 1 base, the J end lost 6 bases, and 10 bases lay between the germline ends. CDR3 sequence: CASSEGAEQNTIYF. The CDR3, as DNA: TGTGCCAGCAGTGAAGGGGCTGAGCAAAACACCATATATTTT. The complete variable domain, with remaining parts taken from reference TRBV2 and TRBJ1-3, reads EPEVTQTPSHQVTQMGQEVILRCVPISNHLYFYWYRQILGQKVEFLVSFYNNEISEKSEIFDDQFSVERPDGSNFTLKIRSTKLEDSAMYFCASSEGAEQNTIYFGEGSWLTVV.

This chain joins TRBV5-1 and TRBJ2-1; the D is unclear. Trimming took 0 bases from V and 7 from J, leaving 5 bases between them. This CDR3 contains 12 residues. Germline V gives CDR1 SGHRS, CDR2 YFSETQ. CDR3 amino acids: CASSLGSNEQFF. The CDR3 DNA reads as TGCGCCAGCAGCTTGGGGAGTAATGAGCAGTTCTTC.

This clone was seen more than once but under ten times. The chain links TRBV9 to TRBJ2-7; 8 bases are a match to TRBD2. CDR3 length equals 14 residues. CDR1 is SGDLS, CDR2 YYNGEE, per germline. Unmatched junction bases numbered 10, after V lost 4 bases and J lost 7 bases. As DNA, the CDR3 is TGTGCCAGCAGCATATCCGGGGGGGCGGCAGAGCAGTACTTC. Its protein product is CASSISGGAAEQYF. Drawing the rest from reference TRBV9 and TRBJ2-7, the complete variable domain is DSGVTQTPKHLITATGQRVTLRCSPRSGDLSVYWYQQSLDQGLQFLIQYYNGEERAKGNILERFSAQQFPDLHSELNLSSLELGDSALYFCASSISGGAAEQYFGPGTRLTVT.

This sequence joins TRBV29-1 and TRBJ2-1; TRBD1 is a possible D gene (5 bases). There are 11 residues in the CDR3. V dropped 3 bases and J dropped 10 bases, with 10 bases sitting between them. Germline CDR1 and CDR2: SQVTM and ANQGSEA. This CDR3 is CSVDGSGEQFF. CDR3 coding DNA: TGCAGCGTTGATGGTTCAGGGGAGCAGTTCTTC.

V is TRBV6-1 and J is TRBJ2-6, with D unclear. Germline values: CDR1 MNHNS, CDR2 SASEGT. This CDR3 comprises 14 residues. The ends were cut back, 6 bases at V and 0 bases at J, with 6 bases in the middle. CDR3 region: CASSLFSGANVLTF. As DNA, the CDR3 is TGTGCCAGCAGCCTCTTCTCTGGGGCCAACGTCCTGACTTTC.